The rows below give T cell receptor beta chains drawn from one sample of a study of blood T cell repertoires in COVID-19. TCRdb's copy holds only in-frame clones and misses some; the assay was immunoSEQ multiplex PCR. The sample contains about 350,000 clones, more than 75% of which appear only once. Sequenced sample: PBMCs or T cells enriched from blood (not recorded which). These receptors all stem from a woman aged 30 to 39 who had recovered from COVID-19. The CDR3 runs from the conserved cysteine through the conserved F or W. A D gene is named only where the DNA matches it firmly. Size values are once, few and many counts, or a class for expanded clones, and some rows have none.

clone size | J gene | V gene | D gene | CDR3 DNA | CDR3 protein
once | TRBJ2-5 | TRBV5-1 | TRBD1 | TGCGCCAGCAGCTCACGGACAGGTCAAGAGACCCAGTACTTC | CASSSRTGQETQYF
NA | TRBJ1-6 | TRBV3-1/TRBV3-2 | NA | TGTGCCAGCAGCCAGCGACAGGATAATTCACCCCTCCACTTT | CASSQRQDNSPLHF
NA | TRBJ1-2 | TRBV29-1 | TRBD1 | TGCAGCGTTGGGGACAGGGACAACTATGGCTACACCTTC | CSVGDRDNYGYTF
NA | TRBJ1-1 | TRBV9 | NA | TGTGCCAGCAGCTCCAGGGACTTGAACACTGAAGCTTTCTTT | CASSSRDLNTEAFF
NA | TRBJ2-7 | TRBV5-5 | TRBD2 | TGTGCCAGCAGCTTGGCGGCGGGAGGGGACTACGAGCAGTACTTC | CASSLAAGGDYEQYF
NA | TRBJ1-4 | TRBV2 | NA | TGTGCCAGCAGCTACAGGCATAATGAAAAACTGTTTTTT | CASSYRHNEKLFF
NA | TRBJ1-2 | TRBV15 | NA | TGTGCCACCAGCAGTCCGGGTCCCGCTAACTATGGCTACACCTTC | CATSSPGPANYGYTF
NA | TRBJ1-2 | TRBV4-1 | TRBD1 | TGCGCCAGCAGCCACCCCTCCGGGACAGGAGATAACTATGGCTACACCTTC | CASSHPSGTGDNYGYTF
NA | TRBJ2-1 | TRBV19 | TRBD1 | TGTGCCAGTAGTATTTCTCGGACAGGAATTTACAATGAGCAGTTCTTC | CASSISRTGIYNEQFF
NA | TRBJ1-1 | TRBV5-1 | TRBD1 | TGCGCCAGCAGCTACGGGACAGTTGGTACTGAAGCTTTCTTT | CASSYGTVGTEAFF
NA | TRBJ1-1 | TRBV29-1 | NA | TGCAGCGTTGAGGGCGGGCAGCAGAACACTGAAGCTTTCTTT | CSVEGGQQNTEAFF
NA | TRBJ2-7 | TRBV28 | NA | TGTGCCAGCAGCTCTAAGGCCTGGGACTCATGGAGTTGGGAGCAGTACTTC | CASSSKAWDSWSWEQYF
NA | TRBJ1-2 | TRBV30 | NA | TGTGCCTGGATACAGGGTATCAGCTATGGCTACACCTTC | CAWIQGISYGYTF
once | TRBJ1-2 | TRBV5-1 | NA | TGCGCCAGCAGCTCCACCGGGGGGACTAACTATGGCTACACCTTC | CASSSTGGTNYGYTF
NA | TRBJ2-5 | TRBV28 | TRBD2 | TGTGCCAGCAGAGGGGTTGGCCGGGGGGGCCGGAGAGAGACCCAGTACTTC | CASRGVGRGGRRETQYF
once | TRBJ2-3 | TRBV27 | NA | TGTGCCAGCAGTTTGTGGGCAGGCACAGATACGCAGTATTTT | CASSLWAGTDTQYF
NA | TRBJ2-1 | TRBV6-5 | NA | TGTGCCAGCGTGGGTGGAGCGTTCTCCTACAATGAGCAGTTCTTC | CASVGGAFSYNEQFF
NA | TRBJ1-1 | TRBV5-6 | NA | TGTGCCAGCAGCCCCACCGGACAGATGAACACTGAAGCTTTCTTT | CASSPTGQMNTEAFF
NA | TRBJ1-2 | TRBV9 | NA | TGTGCCAGCAAACGAGAGGGAGAGGTCTATGGCTACACCTTC | CASKREGEVYGYTF
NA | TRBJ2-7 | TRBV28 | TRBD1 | TGTGCCAGCAGTCCCGGGACAGGGCCCTACGAGCAGTACTTC | CASSPGTGPYEQYF
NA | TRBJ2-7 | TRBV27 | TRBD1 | TGTGCCAGCGGAAGAACAGGGGGCGCGTCCTACGAGCAGTACTTC | CASGRTGGASYEQYF
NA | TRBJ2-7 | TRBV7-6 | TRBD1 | TGTGCCAGCAGCTTAGGCGGGCGAGGGGGCCTCTCCTACGAGCAGTACTTC | CASSLGGRGGLSYEQYF
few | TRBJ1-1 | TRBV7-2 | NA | TGTGCCAGCAGCTTATCGCACAGGGTGAACACTGAAGCTTTCTTT | CASSLSHRVNTEAFF
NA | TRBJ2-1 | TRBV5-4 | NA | TGTGCCAGCAGCTTGCGTTGGGCGGGGATTCCTCCTTCCTACAATGAGCAGTTCTTC | CASSLRWAGIPPSYNEQFF
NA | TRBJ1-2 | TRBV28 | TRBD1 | TGTGCCAGCGAAGGGGGCGCGGGCTACACCTTC | CASEGGAGYTF
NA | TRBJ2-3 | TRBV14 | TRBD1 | TGTGCCAGCAGCCAAGATTGGGGGACAGGGGTCCGCACAGATACGCAGTATTTT | CASSQDWGTGVRTDTQYF
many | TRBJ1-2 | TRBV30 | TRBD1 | TGTGCCTGGAGATTGACAGGGGGCGACTATGGCTACACCTTC | CAWRLTGGDYGYTF
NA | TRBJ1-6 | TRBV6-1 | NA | TGTGCCAGCAGTGAACCACAGGTATCGGCATACGTTTCACCCCTCCACTTT | CASSEPQVSAYVSPLHF
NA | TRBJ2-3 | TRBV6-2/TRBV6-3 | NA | TGTGCCAGCAGTTCAAGCCGGACAGACACAGATACGCAGTATTTT | CASSSSRTDTDTQYF
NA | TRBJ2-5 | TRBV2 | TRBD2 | TGTGCCAGCGGGCCGGGACTAGCGTCAGAGACCCAGTACTTC | CASGPGLASETQYF
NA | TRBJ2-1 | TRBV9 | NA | TGTGCCAGCAGAGGGGCTCAGGAGCAGTTCTTC | CASRGAQEQFF
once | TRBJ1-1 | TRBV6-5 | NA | TGTGCCAGCAGTTATTCCGGGGAAGGAGTGAACACTGAAGCTTTCTTT | CASSYSGEGVNTEAFF
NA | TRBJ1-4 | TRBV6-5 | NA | TGTGCCAGCAGATTCCACGAGGGAAGTGAAAAACTGTTTTTT | CASRFHEGSEKLFF
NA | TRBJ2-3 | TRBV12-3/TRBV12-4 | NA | TGTGCCAGCAGTTTAACGGGCACAGATACGCAGTATTTT | CASSLTGTDTQYF
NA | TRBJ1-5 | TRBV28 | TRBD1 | TGTGCCAGCAGAGGACAGGCCGGTAGGAGCAATCAGCCCCAGCATTTT | CASRGQAGRSNQPQHF
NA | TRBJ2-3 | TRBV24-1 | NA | TGTGCCACCAGTGGGGGGCGGAAGGGGCCGCGTGATACGCAGTATTTT | CATSGGRKGPRDTQYF
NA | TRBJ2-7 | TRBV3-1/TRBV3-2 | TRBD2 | TGTGCCAGCAGCCAAGCCCCTAGCGGTTCCTACGAGCAGTACTTC | CASSQAPSGSYEQYF
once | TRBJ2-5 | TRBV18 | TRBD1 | TGTGCCAGCTCACCACAAACAGGGGGGACCGAGACCCAGTACTTC | CASSPQTGGTETQYF
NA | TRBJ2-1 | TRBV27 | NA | TGTGCCAGCAGTTGGGCTGGCCGAGAGGAGCAGTTCTTC | CASSWAGREEQFF
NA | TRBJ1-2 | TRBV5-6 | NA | TGTGCCAGCAGCCGGGGTTCTAACTATGGCTACACCTTC | CASSRGSNYGYTF
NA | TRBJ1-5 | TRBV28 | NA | TGTGCCAGCAGTTCGACAGGCCATCAGCCCCAGCATTTT | CASSSTGHQPQHF
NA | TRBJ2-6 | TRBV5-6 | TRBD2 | TGTGCCAGCAGTCAAAGCCGGACTAGCGGGTACTCTGGGGCCAACGTCCTGACTTTC | CASSQSRTSGYSGANVLTF
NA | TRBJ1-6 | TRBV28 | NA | TGTGCCAGCAGTCCAGGGAATTCGGCCAATTCACCCCTCCACTTT | CASSPGNSANSPLHF
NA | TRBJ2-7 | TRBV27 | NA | TGTGCCAGCAGTGCCTACAGGGTACGATCCTACGAGCAGTACTTC | CASSAYRVRSYEQYF